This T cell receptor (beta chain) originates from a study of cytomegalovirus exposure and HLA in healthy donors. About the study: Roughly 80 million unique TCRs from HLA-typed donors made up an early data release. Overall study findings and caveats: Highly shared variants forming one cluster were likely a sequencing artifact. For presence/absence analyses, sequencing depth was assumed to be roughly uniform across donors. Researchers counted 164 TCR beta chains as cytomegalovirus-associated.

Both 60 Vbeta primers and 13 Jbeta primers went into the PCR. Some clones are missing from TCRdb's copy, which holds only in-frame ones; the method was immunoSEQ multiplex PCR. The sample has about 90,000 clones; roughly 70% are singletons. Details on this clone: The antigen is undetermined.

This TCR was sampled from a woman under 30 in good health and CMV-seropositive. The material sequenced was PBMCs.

The chain's CDR3 is CASSLNRAQPQHF. The CDR3 DNA follows: TGTGCCAGCAGCTTGAACAGAGCCCAGCCCCAGCATTTT. J is TRBJ1-5 and V is TRBV5-8; the D is unclear. V was clipped by 1 base and J by 7 bases, with 9 bases between them. Germline CDR1 reads SGHTS; CDR2 reads YDEGEE. This CDR3 is 13 amino acids long.